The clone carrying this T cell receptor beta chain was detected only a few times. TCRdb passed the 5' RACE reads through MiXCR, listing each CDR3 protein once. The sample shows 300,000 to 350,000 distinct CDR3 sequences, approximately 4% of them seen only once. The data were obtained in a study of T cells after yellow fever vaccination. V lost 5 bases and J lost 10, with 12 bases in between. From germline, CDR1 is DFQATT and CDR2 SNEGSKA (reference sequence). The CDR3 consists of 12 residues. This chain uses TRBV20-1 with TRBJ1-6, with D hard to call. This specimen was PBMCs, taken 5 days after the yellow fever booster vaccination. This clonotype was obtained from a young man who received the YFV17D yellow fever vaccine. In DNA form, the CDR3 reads TGCAGTGCTGGGTTTACGGGCTCACCCCTCCACTTT. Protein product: CSAGFTGSPLHF.